The clone carrying this TCR beta chain was recorded once. Its target is unknown. Profiled with immunoSEQ multiplex PCR; TCRdb holds only in-frame clones, not every one. The sample carries some 150,000 clones, approximately 94% recorded once. Germline V gives CDR1 SGHTS, CDR2 YDEGEE. Trimming stripped 4 bases from V and 1 base from J, with 15 bases between. The length of the CDR3 is 16 residues. The source of the sample is a study of T cell responses to AZD1222 COVID-19 vaccine. Study at large: Second doses that came at about 4 or about 12 weeks were put together. The study, taken as a whole, reports: Most donors were white British, females outnumbered males, and clonal diversity was possibly underestimated.

This rearrangement joins TRBV5-8 to TRBJ2-1; no clear D gene. The input for sequencing was peripheral blood, taken on day 0 of AZD1222 vaccination. This TCR was recovered from an adult in good health. The CDR3 region is CASSLGISVSYNEQFF. In nucleotides, the CDR3 is TGTGCCAGCAGCCTGGGGATCAGCGTATCCTACAATGAGCAGTTCTTC.